The rows below give T cell receptor beta chains drawn from one sample of a study of technical replicates of blood from several donors. Some clones are missing from TCRdb's copy, which holds only in-frame ones; the method was immunoSEQ multiplex PCR. The sample has 70,000 to 85,000 clones; 97% are singletons. Sequencing input: T cells isolated from PBMCs. These receptors were collected from a human donor in good health. CDR3s include the opening cysteine and the closing phenylalanine or tryptophan.

TRBV5-1 CASSLASTGDTQYF
TRBV10-3 CAIKASREGNSPLHF
TRBV2 CASCTPPGLALGEQYF
TRBV5-5 CASSLAGRPHYGYTF
TRBV2 CASSPTGKNIQYF
TRBV5-6 CASSPEGRGHEAFF
TRBV11-3 CASSLVDSGATQYF
TRBV12-5 CTSSRSFQETQYF
TRBV7-9 CASSLAPSWTSPTYEQYF
TRBV19 CASSITGQGNEQYF
TRBV19 CASKLWAGGTDTQYF
TRBV4-1 CASSQPGTTVYNEQFF
TRBV6-1 CASSEDRVNEKLFF
TRBV7-9 CASSLSRDEQFF
TRBV5-1 CASSLAGTGDAGELFF
TRBV7-9 CASSLDGRETQYF
TRBV9 CASSVQGNYGYTF
TRBV14 CASSEGLATFRTQYF
TRBV4-1 CASSQRLGTPKVGLAGNTIYF
TRBV19 CASSLKGIAGLETQYF
TRBV27 CASSFSPGDTGELFF
TRBV7-6 CASRGARGRTGELFF
TRBV10-3 CAISESRQGVSNQPQHF
TRBV25-1 CASSESETGFRYEQYF